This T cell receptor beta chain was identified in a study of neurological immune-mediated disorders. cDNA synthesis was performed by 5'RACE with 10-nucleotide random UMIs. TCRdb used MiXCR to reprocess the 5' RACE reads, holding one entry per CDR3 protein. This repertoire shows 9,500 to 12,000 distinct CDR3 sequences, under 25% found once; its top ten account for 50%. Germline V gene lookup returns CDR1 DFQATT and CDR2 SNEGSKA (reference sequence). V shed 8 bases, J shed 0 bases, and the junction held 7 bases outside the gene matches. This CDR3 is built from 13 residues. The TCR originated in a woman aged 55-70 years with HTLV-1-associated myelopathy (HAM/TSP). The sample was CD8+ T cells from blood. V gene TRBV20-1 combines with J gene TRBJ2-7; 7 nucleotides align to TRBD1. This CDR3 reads CSSQDRDSYEQYF. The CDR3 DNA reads TGCAGTAGCCAAGACAGGGACTCCTACGAGCAGTACTTC.